Below are 18 T cell receptor beta chains sequenced from a single sample in a study of T cell responses to AZD1222 COVID-19 vaccine (dated by TCRdb to the early 2020s). Interpreted using the paper, the time point label stands for: baseline before first vaccination. Library generation was performed with the immunoSEQ multiplex PCR assay. Here the immuneACCESS table is served through TCRdb, limited to in-frame sequences with V and J called. Missing clones are a known gap in these copies; in checked studies unresolved V genes cover under half, and the rest lacks a known reason. The sample includes 90,000 to 110,000 clones, with around nine tenths observed a single time. Approximately 19% of the sample is taken by the ten largest. Specimen: peripheral blood, collected on day 0 of AZD1222 vaccination. Source of these receptors: an adult in good health.

This clone was seen a handful of times. V gene TRBV7-9 combines with J gene TRBJ1-6, with a tentative D call TRBD1 (6 bases). CDR1 SEHNR and CDR2 FQNEAQ come from the germline V gene (reference sequence). V was clipped by 5 bases and J by 8 bases, with 22 bases between them. This CDR3 is 17 amino acids long. CDR3 nucleotide sequence: TGTGCCAGCAGCCAGCCGGGGGGCCGAGTCTTGGATTCACCCCTCCACTTT. Encoded protein: CASSQPGGRVLDSPLHF.

The chain couples TRBV28 to TRBJ2-7; D remains ambiguous. Per the germline V gene, CDR1 is MDHEN and CDR2 is SYDVKM. The CDR3 is made up of 12 amino acids. Trimming took 1 base from V and 6 from J, leaving 7 bases between them. The CDR3 DNA sequence: TGTGCCAGCAGTTTATTATTAGGCGAGCAGTACTTC. This encodes CASSLLLGEQYF.

The rearrangement uses TRBV9 and TRBJ2-6, with D perhaps matching TRBD1 (6 bases). This CDR3 comprises 18 residues. Trimming pared 3 bases from V and 2 bases from J, leaving 18 bases between. CDR1 and CDR2 from the germline V gene are SGDLS and YYNGEE. CDR3 DNA: TGTGCCAGCAGCGCGGTTCCAGGGGCCCTAACTGGGGCCAACGTCCTGACTTTC. Amino acids: CASSAVPGALTGANVLTF.

The V call is TRBV24-1, the J call TRBJ2-5; TRBD1 matches 7 bases. This CDR3 has 14 amino acids. V shed 4 bases and J 5 bases; nucleotides not matched to a gene: 6. The germline gives CDR1 KGHDR, CDR2 SFDVKD. The chain's CDR3 is CATSDPTGMETQYF. CDR3 in DNA: TGTGCCACCAGTGACCCGACAGGGATGGAGACCCAGTACTTC.

This clone occurred once. J is TRBJ1-1 and V is TRBV30; no clear D. The CDR3 is made up of 12 amino acids. Trimming left V 2 bases short and J 1 base short, with 5 bases between. Germline assignment: CDR1 GTSNPN and CDR2 SVGIG (reference sequence). CDR3 sequence (DNA): TGTGCCTGGAGTACAGCGAACACTGAAGCTTTCTTT. This codes for CAWSTANTEAFF. Together with reference TRBV30 and TRBJ1-1, the CDR3 gives the full variable domain: SQTIHQWPATLVQPVGSPLSLECTVEGTSNPNLYWYRQAAGRGLQLLFYSVGIGQISSEVPQNLSASRPQDRQFILSSKKLLLSDSGFYLCAWSTANTEAFFGQGTRLTVV.

The gene calls are TRBV6-5 and TRBJ2-3; TRBD1 aligns across 8 bases. Germline V gene data show CDR1 as MNHEY and CDR2 as SVGAGI. V was pared by 6 bases and J by 5 bases, with 7 bases of the junction left unmatched. The length of the CDR3 is 14 residues. The CDR3 nucleotides are TGTGCCAGCAGCCACTCAGGGGGCAAAGATACGCAGTATTTT. Translated, it gives CASSHSGGKDTQYF.

The rearrangement joins TRBV4-3 to TRBJ2-1; maybe TRBD1 (6 bases). The CDR3 is made up of 17 amino acids. Germline CDR1 reads LGHNA; CDR2 reads YSLEER. The V end was cut by 4 bases, the J end by 0 bases, with 16 bases between. CDR3 region: CASSPDPGHTSYNEQFF. CDR3 bases: TGCGCCAGCAGCCCGGACCCGGGACACACCTCCTACAATGAGCAGTTCTTC.

V and J are TRBV7-9 and TRBJ2-1; no firm D call. Trimming stripped 5 bases from V and 8 bases from J, with 13 bases between. The CDR3 loop spans 13 amino acids. The germline gives CDR1 SEHNR, CDR2 FQNEAQ (reference sequence). The CDR3 protein is CASSPSVVDEQFF. Here the CDR3 DNA reads TGTGCCAGCAGCCCCTCAGTGGTCGATGAGCAGTTCTTC.

The chain uses TRBV16 and TRBJ1-2, with D uncertain. V lost 1 base to trimming and J lost 3 bases, with 9 bases between them. This CDR3 comprises 14 residues. The germline V gene has CDR1 KGHSY and CDR2 FQNENV. CDR3 amino acids: CASSQFGSHYGYTF. Here the CDR3 DNA reads TGTGCCAGCAGCCAATTTGGATCCCACTATGGCTACACCTTC.

A note on this clone: Other DNA sequences in the same sample also yield this CDR3. The gene calls are TRBV9 and TRBJ1-1; 10 nucleotides line up with TRBD1. Germline values: CDR1 SGDLS, CDR2 YYNGEE. With V trimmed by 0 bases and J by 3 bases, 5 bases remained unmatched. This CDR3 is built from 16 residues. The CDR3 coding sequence is TGTGCCAGCAGCGTAGGGGACAGGGGAAGGGACACTGAAGCTTTCTTT. It yields the protein CASSVGDRGRDTEAFF.

The chain links TRBV7-2 to TRBJ1-1; 7 nucleotides match TRBD1. V trimming: 5 bases; J trimming: 5 bases; junction bases outside the gene matches: 14. CDR1 is SGHTA, CDR2 FQGNSA, per germline. The CDR3 has 16 amino acids. In nucleotides, the CDR3 is TGTGCCAGCAGCCCCTGGGATCAGGGGGTAGGAACTGAAGCTTTCTTT. Amino acids: CASSPWDQGVGTEAFF.

The chain has TRBV7-8 and TRBJ1-2; D remains ambiguous. Trimming took off 5 bases at V and 3 bases at J, with 10 bases between the two ends. CDR3 length: 13 amino acids. CDR1 SGHVS and CDR2 FQNEAQ come from the germline V gene. For the CDR3, the DNA is TGTGCCAGCAGCGACCGGGCCGACTATGGCTACACCTTC. The encoded protein is CASSDRADYGYTF.

The gene calls are TRBV7-2 and TRBJ2-1, with D possibly being TRBD2 (5 bases). V was cut by 1 base and J by 5 bases, with 9 bases left in between. The germline V gene has CDR1 SGHTA and CDR2 FQGNSA. The CDR3 is 14 residues long. CDR3 protein: CASSLVAGDNEQFF. In DNA, the CDR3 is TGTGCCAGCAGCTTAGTGGCGGGCGACAATGAGCAGTTCTTC.

This clone came up a few times. The gene calls are TRBV7-2 and TRBJ1-5, with TRBD1 identical over 7 bases. CDR1 and CDR2 (germline): SGHTA, FQGNSA. With V trimmed by 5 bases and J by 3 bases, 4 bases remained unmatched. This CDR3 is 14 amino acids long. The CDR3 DNA follows: TGTGCCAGCAGCCAAGACAGGGTCAATCAGCCCCAGCATTTT. Its protein is CASSQDRVNQPQHF.

The V and J genes are TRBV24-1 and TRBJ1-5; D is perhaps TRBD1 (6 bases). Per germline, CDR1 KGHDR and CDR2 SFDVKD. Deletions cut 5 bases from V and 0 bases from J, with 10 bases between. The CDR3 contains 15 residues. The CDR3 coding sequence is TGTGCCACCAGTGGTAAGGGGGTTAGCAATCAGCCCCAGCATTTT. The encoded protein is CATSGKGVSNQPQHF.

The chain has TRBV11-3 and TRBJ2-1, with 9 bases that match TRBD1. Losses at the gene ends were 4 bases for V and 7 bases for J; bases not matched to a gene: 8. Per the germline V gene, CDR1 is SGHNT and CDR2 is YENEEA. The CDR3 extends over 15 amino acids. The CDR3 DNA reads TGTGCCAGCAGCTCCAGGACAGGGGACGGTAATGAGCAGTTCTTC. This sequence encodes CASSSRTGDGNEQFF. Looking up the rest from reference TRBV11-3 and TRBJ2-1 gives the full variable domain: EAGVVQSPRYKIIEKKQPVAFWCNPISGHNTLYWYLQNLGQGPELLIRYENEEAVDDSQLPKDRFSAERLKGVDSTLKIQPAELGDSAVYLCASSSRTGDGNEQFFGPGTRLTVL.

The gene calls are TRBV5-1 and TRBJ1-2; TRBD1 matches 7 bases. CDR1 SGHRS and CDR2 YFSETQ come from the germline V gene. CDR3 length: 15 amino acids. Trimming at V came to 1 base and at J to 8 bases, leaving 11 bases not matched to a gene. CDR3 nucleotide sequence: TGCGCCAGCAGCTTGTCCCTGACAGGGCTGGGAGGCTACACCTTC. Its protein product is CASSLSLTGLGGYTF.

This chain's CDR3 is CATSGSRDQPQHF. CDR3 in DNA: TGTGCCACCTCCGGATCTAGAGATCAGCCCCAGCATTTT. This chain connects TRBV2 to TRBJ1-5; no definite D call. V was shortened by 10 bases and J by 5 bases, with 15 bases between the two germline ends. Germline V gives CDR1 SNHLY, CDR2 FYNNEI. CDR3 length: 13 amino acids.